The T cell receptor beta chain under discussion was sequenced for a study of Ad26.COV2.S vaccination and SARS-CoV-2 variants. Study outcomes and limitations: Spike-specific CD8+ and CD4+ T cell responses reportedly showed substantial breadth after vaccination.

Treatment meaning: about 20 received Ad26.COV2.S at low or high dose, single or two shots; roughly 5 received placebo; per-sample allocation not given. Day 63 after the first vaccine or placebo injection was the time point for sampling. Repertoires were generated with immunoSEQ multiplex PCR, while TCRdb's copy carries only in-frame clones and drops some. The data show about 350,000 clones, with around nine tenths seen just once and about 10% held by the top ten. Comment on this clone: As yet, its antigen is unknown.

This CDR3 spans 17 amino acids. Germline values: CDR1 SGHKS, CDR2 YYEKEE (reference sequence). J lost 7 bases, V lost 4 bases, and 11 bases had no gene match. The TCR was taken from a person between 18 and 65 years old who received the Ad26.COV2.S COVID-19 vaccine or a placebo. The chain links TRBV5-5 to TRBJ2-2, with 12 bases that match TRBD2. Sequenced here: peripheral blood, sampled in a trial of Ad26.COV2.S vaccine versus placebo. CDR3 DNA sequence: TGTGCCAGCAGCCACACCGGGACTAGCGGGCTGAACGGGGAGCTGTTTTTT. It codes for CASSHTGTSGLNGELFF.